The 5 T cell receptor beta chains in this list originate from one sample, sequenced in a study of Graves' ophthalmopathy and Graves' hyperthyroidism. RNA transcripts were the template, and TCR beta CDR3 regions were amplified from them. RT-PCR was first run with HTBI primers, then multiplex PCR in a second round. TCRdb ran MiXCR on the multiplex PCR reads and lists one entry per CDR3 protein. The table lists some 360,000 distinct CDR3 sequences, roughly 17% of them singletons. The specimen was peripheral blood. These receptors were taken from an adult woman with stable Graves' hyperthyroidism.

This clonotype was seen ten or more times. The CDR3 DNA reads as TGTGCCAGCAGCTATGGACCTGCGAACGAGCAGTACTTC. This translates into CASSYGPANEQYF. The V call is TRBV7-9, the J call TRBJ2-7; D is undetermined. V lost 4 bases, J lost 5 bases, and 12 bases lay in between. The CDR3 runs to 13 residues. Per the germline V gene, CDR1 is SEHNR and CDR2 is FQNEAQ (reference sequence).

This clonotype was seen ten or more times. V and J are TRBV20-1 and TRBJ2-5; maybe TRBD2 (5 bases). The CDR3 consists of 14 residues. The V end was cut by 0 bases, the J end by 2 bases, with 10 bases between. Germline V gene lookup returns CDR1 DFQATT and CDR2 SNEGSKA (reference sequence). The CDR3 reads CSARELSGQETQYF. The CDR3 nucleotides are TGCAGTGCTAGAGAACTGAGCGGTCAAGAGACCCAGTACTTC.

The sample holds many counts of this clonotype. This chain connects TRBV12-3 or TRBV12-4 to TRBJ2-7; perhaps TRBD1 as D (6 bases). This CDR3 has 13 amino acids. V dropped 6 bases and J dropped 5 bases, with 14 bases sitting between them. CDR3 DNA: TGTGCCAGCAGCCTGTGGACAGCAGACGAGCAGTACTTC. Translating gives CASSLWTADEQYF.

The table lists this clonotype with many counts. This chain links TRBV27 with TRBJ2-5; perhaps TRBD1 as D (5 bases). The ends were cut back, 8 bases at V and 5 bases at J, with 18 bases in the middle. This CDR3 has 14 amino acids. Germline lookup yields CDR1 MNHEY and CDR2 SMNVEV (reference sequence). CDR3 DNA: TGTGCCAGCCGCTGGGGCCTTCAAGGGGAGACCCAGTACTTC. Its translation: CASRWGLQGETQYF.

This clonotype was detected many times. V usage is TRBV3-1 and J usage is TRBJ2-5; unclear D gene. The CDR3 runs 12 residues. Germline CDR1 LGHDT, CDR2 YNNKEL (reference sequence). V lost 3 bases, J lost 4 bases, and 6 bases lay in between. DNA for the CDR3: TGTGCCAGCAGCCATCTCCGAGAGACCCAGTACTTC. Encoded protein: CASSHLRETQYF.